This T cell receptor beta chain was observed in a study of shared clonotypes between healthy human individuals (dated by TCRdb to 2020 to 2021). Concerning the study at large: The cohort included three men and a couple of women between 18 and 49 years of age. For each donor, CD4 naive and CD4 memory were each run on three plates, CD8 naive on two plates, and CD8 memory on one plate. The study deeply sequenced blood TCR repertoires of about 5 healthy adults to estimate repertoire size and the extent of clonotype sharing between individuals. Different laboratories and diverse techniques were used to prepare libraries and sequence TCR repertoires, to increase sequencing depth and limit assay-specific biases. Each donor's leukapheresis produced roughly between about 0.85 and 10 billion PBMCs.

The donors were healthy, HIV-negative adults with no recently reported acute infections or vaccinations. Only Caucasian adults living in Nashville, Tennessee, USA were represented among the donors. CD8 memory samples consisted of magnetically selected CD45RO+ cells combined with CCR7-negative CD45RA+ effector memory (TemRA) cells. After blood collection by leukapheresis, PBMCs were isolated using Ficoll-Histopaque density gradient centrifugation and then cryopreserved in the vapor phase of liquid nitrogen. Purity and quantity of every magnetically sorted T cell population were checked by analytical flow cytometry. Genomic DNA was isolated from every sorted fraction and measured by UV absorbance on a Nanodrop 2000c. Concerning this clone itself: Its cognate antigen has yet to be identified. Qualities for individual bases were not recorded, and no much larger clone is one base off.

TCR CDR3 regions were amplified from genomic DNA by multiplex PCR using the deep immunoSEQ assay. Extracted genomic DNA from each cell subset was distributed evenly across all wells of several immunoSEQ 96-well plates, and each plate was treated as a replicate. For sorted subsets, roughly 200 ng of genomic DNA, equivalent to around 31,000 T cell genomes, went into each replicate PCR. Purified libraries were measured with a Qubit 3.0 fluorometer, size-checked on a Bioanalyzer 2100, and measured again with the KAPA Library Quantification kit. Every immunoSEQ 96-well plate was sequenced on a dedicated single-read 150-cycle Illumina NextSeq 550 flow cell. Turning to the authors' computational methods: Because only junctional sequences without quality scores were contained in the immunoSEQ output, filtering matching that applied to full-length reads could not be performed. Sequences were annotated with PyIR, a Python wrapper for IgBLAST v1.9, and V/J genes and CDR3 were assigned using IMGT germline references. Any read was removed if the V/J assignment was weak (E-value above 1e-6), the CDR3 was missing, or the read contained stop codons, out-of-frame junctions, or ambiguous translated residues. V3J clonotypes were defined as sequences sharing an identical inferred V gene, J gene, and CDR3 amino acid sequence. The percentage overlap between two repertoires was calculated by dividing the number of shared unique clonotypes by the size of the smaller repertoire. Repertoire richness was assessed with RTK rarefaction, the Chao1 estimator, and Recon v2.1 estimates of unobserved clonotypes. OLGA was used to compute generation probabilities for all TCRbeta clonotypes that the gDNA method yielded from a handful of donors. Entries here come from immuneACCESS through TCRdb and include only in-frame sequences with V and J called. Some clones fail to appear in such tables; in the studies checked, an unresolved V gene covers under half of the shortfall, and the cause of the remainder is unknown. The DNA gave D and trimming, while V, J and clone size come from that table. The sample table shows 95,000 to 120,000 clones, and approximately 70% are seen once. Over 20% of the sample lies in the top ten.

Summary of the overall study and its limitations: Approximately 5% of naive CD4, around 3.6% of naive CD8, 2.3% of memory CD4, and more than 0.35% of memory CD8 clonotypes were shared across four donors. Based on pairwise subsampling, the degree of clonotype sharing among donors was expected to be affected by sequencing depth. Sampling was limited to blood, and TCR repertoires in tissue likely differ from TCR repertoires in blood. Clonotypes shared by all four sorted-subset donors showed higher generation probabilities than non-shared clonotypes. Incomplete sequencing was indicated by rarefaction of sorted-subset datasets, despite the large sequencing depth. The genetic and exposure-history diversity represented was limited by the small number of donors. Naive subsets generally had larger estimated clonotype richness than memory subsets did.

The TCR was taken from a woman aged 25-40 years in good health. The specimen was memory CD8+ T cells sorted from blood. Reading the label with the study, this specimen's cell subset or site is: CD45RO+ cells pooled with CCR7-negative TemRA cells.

The DNA reads TGTGCCAGCAGTTACGGCAGAAATAACTATGGCTACACCTTC. Its translation is CASSYGRNNYGYTF. The V and J genes are TRBV6-9 and TRBJ1-2; confidence is insufficient to name the D gene. The junction carries 9 bases between V and J, which are trimmed by 3 bases and 1 base respectively. CDR1 and CDR2 were assigned from the germline V gene as MNHGY and SVAAGI. Measured from the cysteine to the phenylalanine, the CDR3 is 14 residues long. Solely the CDR3 DNA is kept, with 42 bases framed from the first base.